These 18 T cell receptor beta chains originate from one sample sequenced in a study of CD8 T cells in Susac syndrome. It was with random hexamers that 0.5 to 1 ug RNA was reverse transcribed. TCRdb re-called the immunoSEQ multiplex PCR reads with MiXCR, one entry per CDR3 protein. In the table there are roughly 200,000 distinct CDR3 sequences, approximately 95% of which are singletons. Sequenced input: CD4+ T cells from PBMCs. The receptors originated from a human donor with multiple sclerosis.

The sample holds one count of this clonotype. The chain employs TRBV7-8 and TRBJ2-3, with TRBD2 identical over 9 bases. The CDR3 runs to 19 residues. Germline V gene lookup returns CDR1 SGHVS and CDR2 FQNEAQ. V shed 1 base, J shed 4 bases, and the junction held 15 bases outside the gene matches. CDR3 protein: CASSLGRRGGQRVADTQYF. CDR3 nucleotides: TGTGCCAGCAGCTTAGGGAGGCGGGGGGGCCAAAGGGTTGCAGATACGCAGTATTTT.

This CDR3 reads CAGDGYTF. The DNA of the CDR3 is TGTGCCGGGGATGGCTACACCTTC. The chain has TRBV2 and TRBJ1-2, with D unresolved. CDR3 length equals 8 residues. Between the trimmed V and J ends, which lost 11 bases and 6 bases, there was a span of 4 bases. In germline, CDR1 is SNHLY, CDR2 FYNNEI.

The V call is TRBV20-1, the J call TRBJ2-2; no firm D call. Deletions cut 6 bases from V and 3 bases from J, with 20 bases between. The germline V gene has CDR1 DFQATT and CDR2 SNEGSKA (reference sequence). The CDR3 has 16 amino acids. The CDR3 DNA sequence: TGCAGTGCGCTAGTCTACCGCCGGATGGACACCGGGGAGCTGTTTTTT. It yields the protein CSALVYRRMDTGELFF.

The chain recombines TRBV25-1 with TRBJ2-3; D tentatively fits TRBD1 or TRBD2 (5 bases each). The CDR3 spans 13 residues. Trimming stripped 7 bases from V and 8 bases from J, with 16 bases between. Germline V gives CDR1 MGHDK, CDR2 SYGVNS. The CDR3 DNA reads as TGTGCCAGCACTGCGGGTCCCCAGGGTACGCAGTATTTT. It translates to CASTAGPQGTQYF.

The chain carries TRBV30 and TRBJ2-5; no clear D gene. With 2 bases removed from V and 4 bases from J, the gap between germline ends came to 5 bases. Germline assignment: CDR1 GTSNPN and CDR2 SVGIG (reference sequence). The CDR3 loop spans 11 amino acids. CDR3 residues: CAWSPRETQYF. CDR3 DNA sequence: TGTGCCTGGAGTCCTAGAGAGACCCAGTACTTC.

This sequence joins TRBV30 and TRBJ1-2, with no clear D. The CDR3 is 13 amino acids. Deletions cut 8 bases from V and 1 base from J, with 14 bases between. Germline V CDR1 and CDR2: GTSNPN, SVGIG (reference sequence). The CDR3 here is CAQPRVLNYGYTF. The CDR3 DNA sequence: TGTGCCCAACCCCGGGTCCTTAACTATGGCTACACCTTC.

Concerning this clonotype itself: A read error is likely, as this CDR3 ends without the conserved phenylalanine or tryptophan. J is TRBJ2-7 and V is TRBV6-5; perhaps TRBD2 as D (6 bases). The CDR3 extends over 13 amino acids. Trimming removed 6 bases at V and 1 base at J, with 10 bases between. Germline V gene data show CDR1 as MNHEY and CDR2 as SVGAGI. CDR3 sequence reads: CASSSGDSYEQYI. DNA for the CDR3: TGTGCCAGCAGCTCGGGAGATTCCTACGAGCAGTACATC.

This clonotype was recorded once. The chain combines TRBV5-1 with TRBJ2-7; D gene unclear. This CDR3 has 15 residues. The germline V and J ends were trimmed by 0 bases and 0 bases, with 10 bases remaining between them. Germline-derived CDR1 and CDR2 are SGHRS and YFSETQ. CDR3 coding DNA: TGCGCCAGCAGCTTGGACCGGGTAAGCTCCTACGAGCAGTACTTC. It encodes CASSLDRVSSYEQYF.

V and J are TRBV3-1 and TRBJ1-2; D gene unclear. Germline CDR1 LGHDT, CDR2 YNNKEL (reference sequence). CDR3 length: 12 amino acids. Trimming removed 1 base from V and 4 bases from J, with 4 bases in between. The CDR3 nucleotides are TGTGCCAGCAGCCAAGGGATCTATGGCTACACCTTC. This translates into CASSQGIYGYTF.

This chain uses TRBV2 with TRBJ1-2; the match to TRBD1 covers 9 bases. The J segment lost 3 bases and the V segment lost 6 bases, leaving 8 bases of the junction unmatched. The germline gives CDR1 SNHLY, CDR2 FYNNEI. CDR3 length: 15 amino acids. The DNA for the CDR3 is TGTGCCAGCAGCCCCGGGACAGGGATTTACTATGGCTACACCTTC. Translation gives CASSPGTGIYYGYTF.

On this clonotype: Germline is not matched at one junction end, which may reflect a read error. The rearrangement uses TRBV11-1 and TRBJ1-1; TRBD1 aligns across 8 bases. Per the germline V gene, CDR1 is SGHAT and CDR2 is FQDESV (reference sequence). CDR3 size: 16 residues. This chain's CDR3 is CASSSRMTGANTEAFF. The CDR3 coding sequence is TGTGCCAGCAGCTCACGGATGACAGGGGCGAACACTGAAGCCTTCTTT.

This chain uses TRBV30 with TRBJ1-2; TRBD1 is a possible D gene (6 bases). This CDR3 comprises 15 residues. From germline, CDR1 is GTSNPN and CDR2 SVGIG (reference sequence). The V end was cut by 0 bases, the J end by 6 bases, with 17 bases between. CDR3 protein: CAWSVGLLGADGYTF. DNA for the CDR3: TGTGCCTGGAGTGTTGGTCTATTGGGGGCGGATGGCTACACCTTC.

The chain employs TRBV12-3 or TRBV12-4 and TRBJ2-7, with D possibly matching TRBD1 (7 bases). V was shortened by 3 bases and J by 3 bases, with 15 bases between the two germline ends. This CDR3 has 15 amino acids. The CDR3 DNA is TGTGCCAGCAGTTTTGCGGGACAGCCCTTCTACGAGCAGTACTTC. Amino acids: CASSFAGQPFYEQYF.

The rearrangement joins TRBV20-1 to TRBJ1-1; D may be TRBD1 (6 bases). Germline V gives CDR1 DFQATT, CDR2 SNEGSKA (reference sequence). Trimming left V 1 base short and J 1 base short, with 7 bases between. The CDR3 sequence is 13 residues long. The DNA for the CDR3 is TGCAGTGCTAGAGGCAGGGGGAACACTGAAGCTTTCTTT. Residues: CSARGRGNTEAFF.

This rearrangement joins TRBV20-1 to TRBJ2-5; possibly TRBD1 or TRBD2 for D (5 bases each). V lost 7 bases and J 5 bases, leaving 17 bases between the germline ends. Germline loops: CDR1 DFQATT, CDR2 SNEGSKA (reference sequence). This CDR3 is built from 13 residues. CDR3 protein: CSGGRGALETQYF. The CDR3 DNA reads TGCAGTGGGGGGAGAGGGGCGCTGGAGACCCAGTACTTC.

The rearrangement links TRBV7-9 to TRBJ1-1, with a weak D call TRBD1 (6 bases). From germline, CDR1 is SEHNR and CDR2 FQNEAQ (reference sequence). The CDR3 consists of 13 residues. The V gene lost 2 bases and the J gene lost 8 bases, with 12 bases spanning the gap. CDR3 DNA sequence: TGTGCCAGCAGCTTACGGCAGACAGGCGAAGCTTTCTTT. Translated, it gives CASSLRQTGEAFF.

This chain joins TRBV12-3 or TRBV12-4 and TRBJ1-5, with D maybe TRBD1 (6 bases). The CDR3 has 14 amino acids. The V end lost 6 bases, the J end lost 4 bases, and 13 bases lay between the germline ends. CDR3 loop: CASRQGHLNQPQHF. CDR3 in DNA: TGTGCCAGCAGGCAGGGACACCTTAATCAGCCCCAGCATTTT.

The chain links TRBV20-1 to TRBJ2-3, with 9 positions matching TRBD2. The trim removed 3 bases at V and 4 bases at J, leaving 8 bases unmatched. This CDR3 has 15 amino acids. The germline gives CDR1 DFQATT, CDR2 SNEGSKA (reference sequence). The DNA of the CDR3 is TGCAGTGCTAGGACGAGCGGGGGGTGGGCAGATACGCAGTATTTT. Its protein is CSARTSGGWADTQYF.